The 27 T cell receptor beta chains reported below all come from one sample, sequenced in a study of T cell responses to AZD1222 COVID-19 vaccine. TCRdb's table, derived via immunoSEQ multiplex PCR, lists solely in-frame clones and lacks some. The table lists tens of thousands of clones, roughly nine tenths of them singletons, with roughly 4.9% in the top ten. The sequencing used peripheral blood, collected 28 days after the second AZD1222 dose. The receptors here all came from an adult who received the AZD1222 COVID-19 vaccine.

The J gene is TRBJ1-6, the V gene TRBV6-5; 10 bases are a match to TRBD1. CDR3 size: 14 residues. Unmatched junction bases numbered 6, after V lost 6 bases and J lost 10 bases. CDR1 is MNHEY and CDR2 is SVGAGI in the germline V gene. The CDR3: CASRPGTGVSPLHF. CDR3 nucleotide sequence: TGTGCCAGCAGACCCGGGACAGGGGTATCACCCCTCCACTTT.

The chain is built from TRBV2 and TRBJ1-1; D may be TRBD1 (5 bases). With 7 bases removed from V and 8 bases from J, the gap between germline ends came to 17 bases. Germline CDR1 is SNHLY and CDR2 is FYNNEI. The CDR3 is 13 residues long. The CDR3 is CASNSARGSEAFF. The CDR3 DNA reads TGTGCCAGCAACTCCGCGAGGGGCTCGGAAGCTTTCTTT.

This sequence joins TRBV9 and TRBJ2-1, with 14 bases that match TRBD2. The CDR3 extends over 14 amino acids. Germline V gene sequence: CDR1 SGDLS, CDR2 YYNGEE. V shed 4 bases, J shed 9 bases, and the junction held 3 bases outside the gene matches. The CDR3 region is CASSLGLAGGEQFF. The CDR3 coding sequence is TGTGCCAGCAGCTTAGGACTAGCGGGAGGTGAGCAGTTCTTC.

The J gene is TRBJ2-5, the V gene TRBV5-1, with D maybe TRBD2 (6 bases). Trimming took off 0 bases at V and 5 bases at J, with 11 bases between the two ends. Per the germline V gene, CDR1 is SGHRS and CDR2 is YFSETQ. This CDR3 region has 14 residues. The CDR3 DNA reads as TGCGCCAGCAGCTTGGTGTCAGGGAGGGAGACCCAGTACTTC. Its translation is CASSLVSGRETQYF.

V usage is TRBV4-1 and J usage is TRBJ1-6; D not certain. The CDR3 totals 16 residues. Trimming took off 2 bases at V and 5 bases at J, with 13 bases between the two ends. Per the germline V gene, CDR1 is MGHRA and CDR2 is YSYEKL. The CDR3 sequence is CASSQKFGPDNSPLHF. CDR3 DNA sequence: TGCGCCAGCAGCCAAAAATTCGGACCGGATAATTCACCCCTCCACTTT.

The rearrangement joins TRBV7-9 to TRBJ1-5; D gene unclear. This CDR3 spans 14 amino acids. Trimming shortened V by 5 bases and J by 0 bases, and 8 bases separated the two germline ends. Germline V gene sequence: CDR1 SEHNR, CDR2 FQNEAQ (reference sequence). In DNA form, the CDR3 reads TGTGCCAGCAGCCATGACGGTAGCAATCAGCCCCAGCATTTT. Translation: CASSHDGSNQPQHF.

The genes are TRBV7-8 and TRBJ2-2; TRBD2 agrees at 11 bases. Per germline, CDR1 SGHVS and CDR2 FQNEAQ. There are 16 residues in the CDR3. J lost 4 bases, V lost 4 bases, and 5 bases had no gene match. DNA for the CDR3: TGTGCCAGCAGCTCCCTAGCGGGGGGAATCACCGGGGAGCTGTTTTTT. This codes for CASSSLAGGITGELFF.

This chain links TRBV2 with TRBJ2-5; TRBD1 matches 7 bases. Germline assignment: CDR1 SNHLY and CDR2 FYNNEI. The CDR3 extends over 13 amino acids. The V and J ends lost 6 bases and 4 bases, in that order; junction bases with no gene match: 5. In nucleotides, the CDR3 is TGTGCCAGCAGCGACAGGGTTGGAGAGACCCAGTACTTC. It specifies CASSDRVGETQYF.

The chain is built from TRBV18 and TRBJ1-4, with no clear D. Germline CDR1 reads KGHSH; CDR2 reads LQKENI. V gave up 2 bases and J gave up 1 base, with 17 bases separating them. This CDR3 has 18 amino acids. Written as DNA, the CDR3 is TGTGCCAGCTCACCAATCCCAGCCTCCGCGGGAACTAATGAAAAACTGTTTTTT. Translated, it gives CASSPIPASAGTNEKLFF.

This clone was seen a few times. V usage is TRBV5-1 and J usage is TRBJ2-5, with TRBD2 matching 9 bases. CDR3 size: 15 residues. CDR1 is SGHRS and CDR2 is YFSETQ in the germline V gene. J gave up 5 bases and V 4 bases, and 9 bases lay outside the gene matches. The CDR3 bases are TGCGCCAGCAGCCCCCTGACTAGCGGAGGGGAGACCCAGTACTTC. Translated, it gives CASSPLTSGGETQYF.

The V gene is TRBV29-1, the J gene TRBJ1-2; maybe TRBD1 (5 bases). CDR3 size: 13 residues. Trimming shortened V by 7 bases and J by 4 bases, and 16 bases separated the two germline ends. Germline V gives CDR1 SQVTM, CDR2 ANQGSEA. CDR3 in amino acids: CSADGGTPYGYTF. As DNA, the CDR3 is TGCAGCGCCGATGGGGGGACCCCCTATGGCTACACCTTC.

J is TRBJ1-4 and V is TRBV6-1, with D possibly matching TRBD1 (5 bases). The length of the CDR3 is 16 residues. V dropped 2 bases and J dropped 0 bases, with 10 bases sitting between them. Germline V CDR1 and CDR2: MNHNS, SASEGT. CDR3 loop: CASSEHVGATNEKLFF. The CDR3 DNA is TGTGCCAGCAGTGAACACGTAGGGGCAACTAATGAAAAACTGTTTTTT.

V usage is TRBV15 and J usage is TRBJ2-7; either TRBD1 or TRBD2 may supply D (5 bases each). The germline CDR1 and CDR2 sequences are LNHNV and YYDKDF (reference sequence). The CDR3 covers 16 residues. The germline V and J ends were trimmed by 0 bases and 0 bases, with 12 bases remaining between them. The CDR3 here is CATSRDLRDGSYEQYF. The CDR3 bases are TGTGCCACCAGCAGAGATCTTCGGGACGGCTCCTACGAGCAGTACTTC.

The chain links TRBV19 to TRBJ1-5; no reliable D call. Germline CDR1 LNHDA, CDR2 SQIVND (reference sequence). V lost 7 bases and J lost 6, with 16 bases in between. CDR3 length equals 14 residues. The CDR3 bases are TGTGCCAGTACGGTAGGGTTGGGTAGTCAGCCCCAGCATTTT. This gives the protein CASTVGLGSQPQHF.

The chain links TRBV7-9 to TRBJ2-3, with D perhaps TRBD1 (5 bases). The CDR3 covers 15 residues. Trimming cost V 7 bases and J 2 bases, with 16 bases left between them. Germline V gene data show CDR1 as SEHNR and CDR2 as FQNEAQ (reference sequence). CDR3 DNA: TGTGCCAGCACCTTGACCCGACAGAACACAGATACGCAGTATTTT. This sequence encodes CASTLTRQNTDTQYF.

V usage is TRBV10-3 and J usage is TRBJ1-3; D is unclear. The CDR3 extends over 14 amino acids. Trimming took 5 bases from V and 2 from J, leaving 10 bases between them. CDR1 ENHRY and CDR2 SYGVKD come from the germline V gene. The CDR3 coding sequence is TGTGCCATCAGTAAAGACAAAGCTGGAAACACCATATATTTT. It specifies CAISKDKAGNTIYF.

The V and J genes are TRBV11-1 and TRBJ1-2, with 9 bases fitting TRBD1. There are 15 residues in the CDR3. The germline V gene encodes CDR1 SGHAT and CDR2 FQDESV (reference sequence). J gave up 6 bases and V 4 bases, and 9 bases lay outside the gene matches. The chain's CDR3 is CASSWITGGADGYTF. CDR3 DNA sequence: TGTGCCAGCAGCTGGATTACAGGGGGCGCGGATGGCTACACCTTC. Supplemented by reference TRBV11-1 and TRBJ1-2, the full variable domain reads EAEVAQSPRYKITEKSQAVAFWCDPISGHATLYWYRQILGQGPELLVQFQDESVVDDSQLPKDRFSAERLKGVDSTLKIQPAELGDSAMYLCASSWITGGADGYTFGSGTRLTVV.

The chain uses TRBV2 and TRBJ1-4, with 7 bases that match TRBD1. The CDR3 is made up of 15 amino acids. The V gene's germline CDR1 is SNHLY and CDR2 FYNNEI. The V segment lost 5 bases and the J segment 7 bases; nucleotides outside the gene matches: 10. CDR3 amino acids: CASSFRQGGGEKLFF. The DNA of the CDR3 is TGTGCCAGCAGTTTCAGACAGGGAGGAGGTGAAAAACTGTTTTTT.

The CDR3 reads CASSGDGYNEQFF. The CDR3 DNA reads TGCGCCAGCAGTGGGGACGGTTACAATGAGCAGTTCTTC. The chain joins TRBV10-1 to TRBJ2-1, with D tentatively TRBD1 or TRBD2 (5 bases each). The CDR3 loop spans 13 amino acids. Germline CDR1 and CDR2: WNHNN and SYGVQD (reference sequence). V was shortened by 4 bases and J by 4 bases, with 8 bases between the two germline ends.

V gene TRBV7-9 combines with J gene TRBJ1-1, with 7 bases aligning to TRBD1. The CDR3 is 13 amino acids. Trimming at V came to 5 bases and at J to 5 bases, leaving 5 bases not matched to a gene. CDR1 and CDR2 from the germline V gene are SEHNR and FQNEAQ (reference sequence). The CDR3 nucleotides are TGTGCCAGCAGCGTCACAGGGGAGACTGAAGCTTTCTTT. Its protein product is CASSVTGETEAFF.

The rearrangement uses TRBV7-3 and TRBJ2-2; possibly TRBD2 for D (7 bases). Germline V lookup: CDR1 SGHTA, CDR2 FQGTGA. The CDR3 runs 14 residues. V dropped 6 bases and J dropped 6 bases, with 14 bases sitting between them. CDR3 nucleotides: TGTGCCAGCAGTTCCCGGGGGGCCCCCGGGGAGCTGTTTTTT. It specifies CASSSRGAPGELFF. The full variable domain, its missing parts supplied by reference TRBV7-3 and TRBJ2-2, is GAGVSQTPSNKVTEKGKYVELRCDPISGHTALYWYRQSLGQGPEFLIYFQGTGAADDSGLPNDRFFAVRPEGSVSTLKIQRTERGDSAVYLCASSSRGAPGELFFGEGSRLTVL.

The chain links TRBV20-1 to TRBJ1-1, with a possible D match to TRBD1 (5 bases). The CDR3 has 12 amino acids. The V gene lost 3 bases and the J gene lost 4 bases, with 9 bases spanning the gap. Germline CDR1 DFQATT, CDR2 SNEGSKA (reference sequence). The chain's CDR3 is CSASSRATEAFF. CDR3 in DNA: TGCAGTGCTAGTAGCAGGGCCACTGAAGCTTTCTTT.

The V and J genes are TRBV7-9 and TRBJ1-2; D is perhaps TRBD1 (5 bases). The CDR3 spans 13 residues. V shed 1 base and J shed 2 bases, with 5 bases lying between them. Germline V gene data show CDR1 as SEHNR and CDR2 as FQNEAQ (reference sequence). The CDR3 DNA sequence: TGTGCCAGCAGCTTAGGACAGAACTATGGCTACACCTTC. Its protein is CASSLGQNYGYTF.

This chain's CDR3 is CASAPLGGSGTQYF. CDR3 nucleotide sequence: TGTGCTAGTGCTCCCCTGGGGGGGTCAGGGACCCAGTACTTC. This chain joins TRBV12-5 and TRBJ2-5, with 7 bases fitting TRBD2. The CDR3 loop spans 14 amino acids. After removal of 7 bases from V and 7 bases from J, the junction contained 12 bases not matched to a gene. The V gene's germline CDR1 is LGHNT and CDR2 FRNRAP.

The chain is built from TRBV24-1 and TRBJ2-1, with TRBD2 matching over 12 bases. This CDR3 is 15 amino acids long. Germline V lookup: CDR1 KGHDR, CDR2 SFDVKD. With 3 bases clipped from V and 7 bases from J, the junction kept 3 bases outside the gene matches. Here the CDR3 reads CATSDPGLAGNEQFF. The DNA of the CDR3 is TGTGCCACCAGTGATCCCGGACTAGCGGGGAATGAGCAGTTCTTC.

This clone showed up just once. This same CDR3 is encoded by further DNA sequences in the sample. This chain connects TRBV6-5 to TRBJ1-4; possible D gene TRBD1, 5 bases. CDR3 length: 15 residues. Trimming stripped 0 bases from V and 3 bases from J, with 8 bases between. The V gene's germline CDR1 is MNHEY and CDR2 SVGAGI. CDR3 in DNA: TGTGCCAGCAGTTACTCGGGGGGTGCTAATGAAAAACTGTTTTTT. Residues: CASSYSGGANEKLFF.

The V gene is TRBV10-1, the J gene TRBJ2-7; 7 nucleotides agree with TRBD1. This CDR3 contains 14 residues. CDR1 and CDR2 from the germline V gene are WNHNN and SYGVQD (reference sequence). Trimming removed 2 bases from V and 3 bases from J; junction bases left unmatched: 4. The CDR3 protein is CASSEGQAGYEQYF. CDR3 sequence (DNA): TGCGCCAGCAGTGAGGGACAGGCTGGCTACGAGCAGTACTTC.